This T cell receptor beta chain was profiled in a study of blood T cells in healthy people across ages (dated by TCRdb to 2013 to 2016). For the study in its entirety: In model experiments, roughly one uniquely barcoded TCR beta cDNA molecule per two T cells was captured by template switching. To track age-related changes in TCR beta repertoire diversity, the study relied on deep sequencing normalized with unique cDNA molecular identifiers. To avoid experimental bias, donors of different ages were spread randomly across the sequencing lanes. Two additional independent replicas of 1 million unique cDNA reads from the same blood draw were analyzed for two donors (one aged 18 to 29 and one aged 80 or older). The donors were split into four age groups: young (average 16 years), middle-aged (39), aged (about 56) and long-lived (roughly 77). General study outcomes and caveats: Because the CMV infection status of the donors was unknown, age-related changes in expanded clonotypes may potentially have been confounded. Estimates of total diversity from one million sequenced T cells were regarded as lower bounds and underestimates. Observed TCR beta diversity correlated strongly with the percentage of naive T cells measured by flow cytometry. Compared with the aged group, more naive CD4+ T cells, fewer expanded clones and increased TCR diversity were shown by the long-lived group, suggesting age selection. Conclusive comparison of naive and antigen-experienced compartments was prevented by the profiling of bulk unsorted PBMCs. Observed TCR beta diversity per million T cells fell roughly linearly with age, and a significant reduction was already apparent by age around 40.

The roughly 39 donors, aged about 6 to 95 years, were systemically healthy Caucasian individuals from Russia. Each donor gave about 9.8 milliliters of peripheral blood, drawn into EDTA-treated Vacutainer tubes. Ficoll-Paque density-gradient centrifugation was used to isolate PBMCs, with at least 6 million per sample. Trizol reagent was used to extract total RNA from PBMCs, with at least 5.5 micrograms per sample. The percentages of naive CD45RAhigh/CD27high T cells were determined by flow cytometry on a PBMC aliquot from every donor. Receptors were amplified or captured by 5' RACE. Instrument on record: Illumina HiSeq 2500. The second PCR ran for roughly 7 to 11 cycles and used a J-beta primer mix along with a sample-barcoded 5' primer. A unique molecular identifier was introduced onto each TCR beta cDNA molecule by a template-switch 5' adaptor carrying 12 random nucleotides. At least 2.5 million CDR3-containing paired-end reads were obtained from each sample. First-strand cDNA was synthesized from all RNA with the Mint cDNA synthesis kit, primed by a TRBC-specific oligonucleotide. Following uracil-DNA glycosylase treatment, a first 18-cycle PCR with universal primers M1SS and BC2_uni_R was performed on all cDNA. Per the original workflow: For normalization, 1 million high-quality reads, each with a distinct molecular identifier, were randomly selected from each sample. Reads with shared molecular identifiers were discarded instead of being binned into consensus sequences. MiTCR, set to a Q25 quality threshold and the strictest error-elimination algorithm, was used for CDR3 identification, clonotype clustering and error correction. Lower-bound total TCR beta diversity was estimated with a nonparametric unseen species model using Euler transformation. Starting from the raw public reads, TCRdb applied fastp trimming at Q25, assembled clones with MiXCR and retained in-frame beta chains. Rows are combined by CDR3 protein, so each entry shows the most common genes and DNA. The V and J calls, along with clone size, are taken from TCRdb and not from the paper's own processing. Recorded for this sample are roughly 1.5 million distinct CDR3 sequences; approximately 43% of them occurred a single time. Jointly, the top ten make up around 4% of the sample.

Details on this clonotype: Its cognate antigen has yet to be identified. Base qualities are not at hand, and no much larger clone is one base apart.

At the junction V is shortened by 1 base and J by 0 bases, with 9 bases in between. Via the germline V gene (reference sequence), CDR1 is SEHNR and CDR2 FQNEAQ. Reading from cysteine to phenylalanine, the CDR3 counts 15 amino acids. Only CDR3 DNA remains: 45 bases, in frame from the first base. Input material: blood. Recombination joined TRBV7-9 with TRBJ1-1; no D gene call is confident. This sequence originates from a woman aged 18 to 35 in good health. CDR3 region: CASSLGVAMNTEAFF. The nucleotide sequence reads as follows: TGTGCCAGCAGCTTAGGGGTAGCAATGAACACTGAAGCTTTCTTT.